The 10 T cell receptor beta chains in this list originate from one sample, sequenced in a study of T cells in tumors after PD-1 blockade. Using immunoSEQ multiplex PCR, the repertoire was profiled, and TCRdb retains in-frame clones only, with some absent. The data contain tens of thousands of clones, roughly 73% of them singletons. Sequences were derived from PBMCs, sampled before anti-PD-1 treatment. The origin of the receptors is a human donor with basal cell carcinoma.

This clone showed up just a few times. V is TRBV27 and J is TRBJ1-2; D may be TRBD1 (6 bases). The CDR3 runs to 13 residues. The V and J ends lost 0 bases and 14 bases respectively, with 16 bases between them. Germline loops: CDR1 MNHEY, CDR2 SMNVEV (reference sequence). The CDR3 sequence is CASSLSPGGGRTF. The DNA of the CDR3 is TGTGCCAGCAGTTTATCCCCCGGGGGGGGGCGAACCTTC.

This rearrangement joins TRBV29-1 to TRBJ2-1; 8 bases agree with TRBD2. This CDR3 comprises 14 residues. Germline V CDR1 and CDR2: SQVTM, ANQGSEA. V lost 7 bases and J lost 4; bases outside the gene matches: 9. CDR3 nucleotide sequence: TGCAGCGGCTCCAAGCGGGGGCCTTACAATGAGCAGTTCTTC. It specifies CSGSKRGPYNEQFF.

This clone was observed a few times. The chain is built from TRBV7-8 and TRBJ2-7, with TRBD1 as a possible D gene (8 bases). Germline V lookup: CDR1 SGHVS, CDR2 FQNEAQ. V lost 4 bases to trimming and J lost 0 bases, with 19 bases between them. The CDR3 is made up of 17 amino acids. The CDR3 bases are TGTGCCAGCAGCTCACAGGGGGAGGGTCTCCCCTCCTACGAGCAGTACTTC. Residues: CASSSQGEGLPSYEQYF.

This clone was seen more than once but under ten times. CDR3 bases: TGTGCCAGCAGCGCGAGAGCGGTATCTTCTAACACCGGGGAGCTGTTTTTT. Translated, it gives CASSARAVSSNTGELFF. The chain joins TRBV7-8 to TRBJ2-2; D is perhaps TRBD2 (5 bases). V dropped 5 bases and J dropped 2 bases, with 18 bases sitting between them. Germline assignment: CDR1 SGHVS and CDR2 FQNEAQ. The CDR3 has 17 residues.

V and J are TRBV3-1 (or the pseudogene TRBV3-2) and TRBJ2-6; no clear D. Between the trimmed V and J ends, which lost 11 bases and 2 bases, there was a span of 25 bases. Germline V gene sequence: CDR1 LGHDT, CDR2 YNNKEL (reference sequence). The CDR3 contains 18 residues. The CDR3 loop is CASDEVVAAATGANVLTF. CDR3 coding DNA: TGTGCCTCCGATGAAGTAGTGGCAGCAGCAACTGGGGCCAACGTCCTGACTTTC.

CDR3 nucleotides: TGTGCCAGCAGCCCTGGGACTAGCGGGAGGGCCAAAGAGACCCAGTACTTC. This codes for CASSPGTSGRAKETQYF. The V and J genes are TRBV7-9 and TRBJ2-5, with 16 bases identical to TRBD2. From germline, CDR1 is SEHNR and CDR2 FQNEAQ (reference sequence). CDR3 length equals 17 residues. The V gene end was trimmed by 5 bases and the J gene end by 3 bases; junction bases not matched to a gene: 6.

In the case of this clone: One base separates it from a far larger clone, so it is likely a read error. The sample carries other DNA sequences with the same CDR3. The chain is built from TRBV28 and TRBJ2-5; 8 bases are a match to TRBD2. Trimming cost V 4 bases and J 5 bases; bases outside gene matches: 12. CDR1 is MDHEN and CDR2 is SYDVKM in the germline V gene. The CDR3 consists of 16 residues. The CDR3 sequence is CASSWPGGAGEETQYF. The CDR3 nucleotides are TGTGCCAGCAGTTGGCCGGGGGGGGCGGGGGAGGAGACCCAGTACTTC. Full variable domain (remainder filled in from reference TRBV28 and TRBJ2-5): DVKVTQSSRYLVKRTGEKVFLECVQDMDHENMFWYRQDPGLGLRLIYFSYDVKMKEKGDIPEGYSVSREKKERFSLILESASTNQTSMYLCASSWPGGAGEETQYFGPGTRLLVL.

This clone showed up just once. The chain combines TRBV6-6 with TRBJ2-1; 11 nucleotides line up with TRBD2. Germline V lookup: CDR1 MNHNY, CDR2 SVGAGI (reference sequence). The CDR3 is 16 residues long. V was clipped by 5 bases and J by 7 bases; unmatched bases: 10. CDR3 DNA: TGTGCCAGCAGTCAATATACTAGCGGGAGCGGAAATGAGCAGTTCTTC. This translates into CASSQYTSGSGNEQFF.

This rearrangement joins TRBV6-5 to TRBJ1-6; TRBD1 matches at 8 bases. The germline CDR1 and CDR2 sequences are MNHEY and SVGAGI. The CDR3 is 15 amino acids. CDR3 residues: CAAVGRTGRNSPLHF. DNA for the CDR3: TGTGCAGCAGTTGGCAGGACAGGGCGGAATTCACCCCTCCACTTT.

This clone was counted only a few times. The rearrangement uses TRBV2 and TRBJ1-6; D is perhaps TRBD1 (5 bases). The V end lost 6 bases, the J end lost 5 bases, and 8 bases lay between the germline ends. The CDR3 is 13 amino acids. Germline assignment: CDR1 SNHLY and CDR2 FYNNEI. CDR3 nucleotide sequence: TGTGCCAGCAGGGGGGAGAATAATTCACCCCTCCACTTT. This gives the protein CASRGENNSPLHF.